This record looks at one T cell receptor beta chain sequence and its context. The table lists this clone with a few counts. What antigen it recognizes has not been identified. Per-base quality was not reported, and no clone a single base away is much larger than it. The data were obtained in a study of blood T cell repertoires in COVID-19 (dated by TCRdb to the early 2020s). The study in broad terms: Samples covering the acute and convalescent phases of COVID-19 were provided by collaborators in the United States, Italy and Spain. The material from the prospective study consisted of cDNA or gDNA derived from T cells, B-cell-depleted T cells, or PBMCs. Sample metadata almost always included a de-identified subject ID, COVID-19 status, age in years and sex. The dataset comprised deeply sampled blood TCRbeta repertoires from subjects exposed to, actively infected with, or recovered from COVID-19. Where HLA class I and class II types were available, the types were taken from metadata supplied by the sample provider, not from assay-based typing. The repertoires were released in a freely available public database meant as a resource for research on the immune response to SARS-CoV-2. The samples were drawn from two sources: the first 160 participants of the ongoing ImmuneRACE study, and over 950 subjects contributed by 6 global collaborators. Results and caveats for the whole study, not just this receptor: Clinical and demographic metadata were provided uncurated, with the amount varying by source and participant.

As encoded in the germline V gene, CDR1 is SGHTA while CDR2 is FQGNSA. Cut back by 3 bases and 7 bases, the V and J ends lie 21 bases apart. Inclusive of the bounding cysteine and phenylalanine, the CDR3 is 16 residues long. The only DNA kept is the CDR3, 48 bases in frame from the first base. TCRbeta CDR3 regions were amplified from genomic DNA using the immunoSEQ Assay, a bias-controlled multiplex PCR. Concerning the study's data processing: The number of nucleated cells in each sample was estimated by amplification of reference gene primers within the assay. To quantify the absolute abundance of each unique TCRbeta CDR3 rearrangement, sequence reads were collapsed and filtered. For each sample, productive Simpson clonality was calculated as the square root of Simpson's diversity index over productive rearrangements. Imported from immuneACCESS, the table was reduced by TCRdb to in-frame sequences with V and J called. These copies leave out some clones; in studies compared against another copy, an unresolved V gene accounts for under half, and the cause of the remainder is not known. V and J calls and clone size follow that table, whereas D and trimming were derived from the DNA. This sample holds 200,000 or so clones; roughly 80% were observed only once. The ten largest clones capture 4.5% to 5.5% of the sample.

Whole blood was collected in K2EDTA tubes by collaborating institutions according to the institutions' own protocols. For TCRbeta analysis, collaborator samples were shipped as frozen whole blood, as isolated PBMCs, or as DNA extracted from either sample type. This receptor chain uses TRBV7-2 and TRBJ1-2; the D gene is possibly TRBD1, with 5 bases matching. Material for sequencing was peripheral blood. The receptor was derived from a woman aged 25 to 39 with acute or convalescent COVID-19. The CDR3: CASSFVWDPSGGGYTF. The DNA is as follows: TGTGCCAGCAGCTTTGTGTGGGACCCCAGCGGGGGTGGCTACACCTTC.